This is a list of T cell receptor beta chains from one sample in a study of T-cell reconstitution after alpha-beta-depleted transplantation in children. TCRdb re-called the PCR reads through MiXCR, storing one row per CDR3 protein. Of a few hundred thousand distinct CDR3 sequences in the sample, 20% to 30% were seen once. The specimen comprised PBMCs, sampled before TCRalphabeta/CD19-depleted stem cell transplant. Receptors originate from a girl aged 2-15 years with Fanconi anemia, due to receive a stem cell transplant. CDR3s include the opening cysteine and the closing phenylalanine or tryptophan. The D gene is left open where the match is weak. Not all rows give a size; the values are once, few, many and, for expanded clones, a class.

d_gene: TRBD1; j_gene: TRBJ2-7; v_gene: TRBV28; abundance: NA; CDR3nt: TGTGCCACCCGCGATGGGACAGCGGTCTTTTACGAGCAGTACTTC; CDR3aa: CATRDGTAVFYEQYF
d_gene: NA; j_gene: TRBJ2-7; v_gene: TRBV12-3/TRBV12-4; abundance: many; CDR3nt: TGTGCCAGCAGTTACGGCATTTCCTACGAGCAGTACTTC; CDR3aa: CASSYGISYEQYF
d_gene: NA; j_gene: TRBJ1-2; v_gene: TRBV29-1; abundance: NA; CDR3nt: TGCAGCGTTTTAGGGGTCGAGGGCTACACCTTC; CDR3aa: CSVLGVEGYTF
d_gene: NA; j_gene: TRBJ2-4; v_gene: TRBV20-1; abundance: once; CDR3nt: TGCAGTGCTAGCGGGGGGCCCCCCGGAAACATTCAGTACTTC; CDR3aa: CSASGGPPGNIQYF
d_gene: TRBD2; j_gene: TRBJ2-3; v_gene: TRBV20-1; abundance: many; CDR3nt: TGCAGTGCTAGACGATCTAGCGGGGGGGCCACAGATACGCAGTATTTT; CDR3aa: CSARRSSGGATDTQYF
d_gene: NA; j_gene: TRBJ2-2; v_gene: TRBV29-1; abundance: many; CDR3nt: TGCAGCGTTGAGGCGAACGTCAACACCGGGGAGCTGTTTTTT; CDR3aa: CSVEANVNTGELFF
d_gene: NA; j_gene: TRBJ1-2; v_gene: TRBV20-1; abundance: once; CDR3nt: TGCAGTGTAGTGGGGAAGGGTTCTAACTATGGCTACACCTTC; CDR3aa: CSVVGKGSNYGYTF
d_gene: TRBD1; j_gene: TRBJ2-6; v_gene: TRBV19; abundance: NA; CDR3nt: TGTGCCAGTAGGACAGGGAGCCCTTTCTCTGGGGCCAACGTCCTGACTTTC; CDR3aa: CASRTGSPFSGANVLTF
d_gene: TRBD2; j_gene: TRBJ2-1; v_gene: TRBV12-3/TRBV12-4; abundance: many; CDR3nt: TGTGCCAGCAGTTTAGCGGGGGAGGGGTACAATGAGCAGTTCTTC; CDR3aa: CASSLAGEGYNEQFF
d_gene: NA; j_gene: TRBJ2-7; v_gene: TRBV24-1; abundance: many; CDR3nt: TGTGCCACCAGTGATTCGGGGGACCCCTCCTACGAGCAGTACTTC; CDR3aa: CATSDSGDPSYEQYF
d_gene: NA; j_gene: TRBJ1-2; v_gene: TRBV29-1; abundance: many; CDR3nt: TGCAGCGTTACAACAGGGAGATATGGCTACACCTTC; CDR3aa: CSVTTGRYGYTF
d_gene: NA; j_gene: TRBJ1-5; v_gene: TRBV20-1; abundance: NA; CDR3nt: TGCAGTGCTAGCATCGGGCAACGCAATCAGCCCCAGCATTTT; CDR3aa: CSASIGQRNQPQHF
d_gene: TRBD2; j_gene: TRBJ2-3; v_gene: TRBV7-9; abundance: NA; CDR3nt: TGTGCCAGCAGCCCGAGCGGGAGTAGAACAGATACGCAGTATTTT; CDR3aa: CASSPSGSRTDTQYF
d_gene: NA; j_gene: TRBJ2-1; v_gene: TRBV20-1; abundance: many; CDR3nt: TGCAGTGCTCCTGGGGGCGGCTACAATGAGCAGTTCTTC; CDR3aa: CSAPGGGYNEQFF
d_gene: NA; j_gene: TRBJ1-1; v_gene: TRBV20-1; abundance: NA; CDR3nt: TGCAGTGCTAGCCTGGACACTGCTCTCTTGAACACTGAAGCTTTCTTT; CDR3aa: CSASLDTALLNTEAFF
d_gene: TRBD1; j_gene: TRBJ2-3; v_gene: TRBV7-8; abundance: few; CDR3nt: TGTGCCAGCAGCGAGGGGACAGGGGGGACAGATACGCAGTATTTT; CDR3aa: CASSEGTGGTDTQYF
d_gene: TRBD1; j_gene: TRBJ2-5; v_gene: TRBV7-8; abundance: NA; CDR3nt: TGTGCCAGCAGCTTATTAACAGGGGGAGAGACCCAGTACTTC; CDR3aa: CASSLLTGGETQYF
d_gene: TRBD1; j_gene: TRBJ2-7; v_gene: TRBV6-1; abundance: NA; CDR3nt: TGTGCCAGCAGTGTAGTGTCCGGGACAGGGGACTCCTACGAGCAGTACTTC; CDR3aa: CASSVVSGTGDSYEQYF
d_gene: NA; j_gene: TRBJ2-3; v_gene: TRBV12-3/TRBV12-4; abundance: many; CDR3nt: TGTGCCAGCAGGTATAGACCCGGCACAGATACGCAGTATTTT; CDR3aa: CASRYRPGTDTQYF
d_gene: TRBD1; j_gene: TRBJ2-5; v_gene: TRBV12-3/TRBV12-4; abundance: many; CDR3nt: TGTGCCAGCAGTTTTGGGACAGGGGGCACAGAGACCCAGTACTTC; CDR3aa: CASSFGTGGTETQYF
d_gene: TRBD2; j_gene: TRBJ2-2; v_gene: TRBV20-1; abundance: many; CDR3nt: TGCAGTGCTAGAGATATCACTAGCGGATACACCGGGGAGCTGTTTTTT; CDR3aa: CSARDITSGYTGELFF
d_gene: TRBD1; j_gene: TRBJ2-1; v_gene: TRBV15; abundance: few; CDR3nt: TGTGCCACACGACAGGGGGTGGGCTATGAGCAGTTCTTC; CDR3aa: CATRQGVGYEQFF
d_gene: NA; j_gene: TRBJ1-5; v_gene: TRBV20-1; abundance: few; CDR3nt: TGCAGTGTTCTATCAGGGGACCCGTATCAGCCCCAGCATTTT; CDR3aa: CSVLSGDPYQPQHF
d_gene: TRBD2; j_gene: TRBJ2-1; v_gene: TRBV7-3; abundance: NA; CDR3nt: TGTGCCAGCAGTCTTCCTTGGACTAGCGGGGGCTCAATGTACAATGAGCAGTTCTTC; CDR3aa: CASSLPWTSGGSMYNEQFF
d_gene: NA; j_gene: TRBJ2-3; v_gene: TRBV29-1; abundance: few; CDR3nt: TGCAGCGTTGTTGGTGCGCCGAGCACAGATACGCAGTATTTT; CDR3aa: CSVVGAPSTDTQYF
d_gene: NA; j_gene: TRBJ1-6; v_gene: TRBV25-1; abundance: NA; CDR3nt: TGTGCCAGCAGTGAGTCCCCAGGCTATTATTCACCCCTCCACTTT; CDR3aa: CASSESPGYYSPLHF
d_gene: TRBD1; j_gene: TRBJ1-1; v_gene: TRBV29-1; abundance: NA; CDR3nt: TGCAGCGGTCTCAGGACAGGGGGCAGGATGAACACTGAAGCTTTCTTT; CDR3aa: CSGLRTGGRMNTEAFF
d_gene: NA; j_gene: TRBJ2-7; v_gene: TRBV10-3; abundance: many; CDR3nt: TGTGCCATCAGTTATACGGGCAACCCGGCCTACGAGCAGTACTTC; CDR3aa: CAISYTGNPAYEQYF
d_gene: NA; j_gene: TRBJ2-4; v_gene: TRBV29-1; abundance: few; CDR3nt: TGCAGCGTTGAAGGGGGGGTGAACATTCAGTACTTC; CDR3aa: CSVEGGVNIQYF
d_gene: TRBD2; j_gene: TRBJ2-1; v_gene: TRBV29-1; abundance: NA; CDR3nt: TGCAGCGTTGATATCCTAGCGGGAGGGCCCTTGAATGAGCAGTTCTTC; CDR3aa: CSVDILAGGPLNEQFF
d_gene: NA; j_gene: TRBJ2-7; v_gene: TRBV4-1; abundance: NA; CDR3nt: TGCGCCAGCAGCCAAGATATGTCGTCGGGACTTTACGAGCAGTACTTC; CDR3aa: CASSQDMSSGLYEQYF
d_gene: TRBD2; j_gene: TRBJ2-3; v_gene: TRBV7-8; abundance: few; CDR3nt: TGTGCCAGCAGCCCTTGGACTAGCGGGATTTCAGATACGCAGTATTTT; CDR3aa: CASSPWTSGISDTQYF
d_gene: NA; j_gene: TRBJ1-1; v_gene: TRBV5-8; abundance: NA; CDR3nt: TGTGCCAGCAGCCACGTCGCGGGGTTAAACACTGAAGCTTTCTTT; CDR3aa: CASSHVAGLNTEAFF
d_gene: TRBD1; j_gene: TRBJ2-3; v_gene: TRBV29-1; abundance: many; CDR3nt: TGCAGCGTCGGACAGGCCACAGATACGCAGTATTTT; CDR3aa: CSVGQATDTQYF
d_gene: NA; j_gene: TRBJ2-7; v_gene: TRBV7-2; abundance: many; CDR3nt: TGTGCCAGCAGTAGGCCGTTCTACGAGCAGTACTTC; CDR3aa: CASSRPFYEQYF
d_gene: TRBD2; j_gene: TRBJ2-3; v_gene: TRBV4-2; abundance: NA; CDR3nt: TGTGCCAGCAGCCAAGGAGACGGGAGGGCTTACACAGATACGCAGTATTTT; CDR3aa: CASSQGDGRAYTDTQYF
d_gene: NA; j_gene: TRBJ2-3; v_gene: TRBV28; abundance: few; CDR3nt: TGTGCCAGCAGTGCTTTATCCGGGGTAACTAGCACAGATACGCAGTATTTT; CDR3aa: CASSALSGVTSTDTQYF
d_gene: TRBD1; j_gene: TRBJ2-1; v_gene: TRBV6-5; abundance: few; CDR3nt: TGTGCCAGCAGTTCCGGGACAGGGCCGTACAATGAGCAGTTCTTC; CDR3aa: CASSSGTGPYNEQFF
d_gene: TRBD1; j_gene: TRBJ1-1; v_gene: TRBV29-1; abundance: NA; CDR3nt: TGCAGCGTTGAAGGGGGGCAGGGACAGGCAGAAGCTTTCTTT; CDR3aa: CSVEGGQGQAEAFF
d_gene: NA; j_gene: TRBJ2-5; v_gene: TRBV29-1; abundance: many; CDR3nt: TGCAGCGTTGGGGGGGTACAAGAGACCCAGTACTTC; CDR3aa: CSVGGVQETQYF
d_gene: NA; j_gene: TRBJ1-5; v_gene: TRBV24-1; abundance: NA; CDR3nt: TGTGCCACCAGTGATGCCGGGAATCAGCCCCAGCATTTT; CDR3aa: CATSDAGNQPQHF
d_gene: TRBD2; j_gene: TRBJ2-3; v_gene: TRBV7-3; abundance: NA; CDR3nt: TGTGCCATCTGCAGGGGGCTGACTAGCGGGGCGAGCACAGATACGCAGTATTTT; CDR3aa: CAICRGLTSGASTDTQYF
d_gene: NA; j_gene: TRBJ2-1; v_gene: TRBV6-1; abundance: many; CDR3nt: TGTGCCAGCAGTAGCGGAGCCTCCTACAATGAGCAGTTCTTC; CDR3aa: CASSSGASYNEQFF
d_gene: NA; j_gene: TRBJ2-5; v_gene: TRBV20-1; abundance: NA; CDR3nt: TGCAGTGCTAGAGTTGAGGGGTGGGGAGAGACCCAGTACTTC; CDR3aa: CSARVEGWGETQYF
d_gene: NA; j_gene: TRBJ1-1; v_gene: TRBV12-3/TRBV12-4; abundance: many; CDR3nt: TGTGCCAGCAGTCTATCGGCCGTCGCAGCTTTCTTT; CDR3aa: CASSLSAVAAFF
d_gene: NA; j_gene: TRBJ1-2; v_gene: TRBV24-1; abundance: many; CDR3nt: TGTGCCACCAGTGACAGCCGCGGTCCCTATGGCTACACCTTC; CDR3aa: CATSDSRGPYGYTF
d_gene: TRBD2; j_gene: TRBJ2-1; v_gene: TRBV13; abundance: many; CDR3nt: TGTGCCAGCAGCCCCACCGGGACTAGCGGGAGTAATGAGCAGTTCTTC; CDR3aa: CASSPTGTSGSNEQFF